This T cell receptor beta chain was recovered during a study of cytomegalovirus exposure and HLA in healthy donors. Study information: From donors who were HLA-typed, an early data release held 70 million to 90 million unique TCRs. Study-wide results and limits: Through in vitro validation, three CMV-associated chains were shown to be specific for CMV antigens. Compared with the approximately 670-donor mean, an Asian-associated ancestry cluster reportedly had fewer N-insertions, according to a later analysis.

As regards this clone: What it binds is not known. A junction end diverges from the germline sequence, so it may reflect a read error.

PCR employed 60 Vbeta and 13 Jbeta primers. Only in-frame clones appear in the TCRdb table, and some are missing; sequencing was by immunoSEQ multiplex PCR. The sample consists of 100,000 or so clones, roughly 85% of them appearing once. The CDR3 totals 15 residues. Germline CDR1 is KGHSH and CDR2 is LQKENI. The chain links TRBV18 to TRBJ1-3, with a tentative D call TRBD1 (5 bases). The specimen was PBMCs. The TCR comes from a woman aged 40 to 50 in good health and CMV-seronegative. The CDR3 spells CASGRQHASGDTIYF. Here the CDR3 DNA reads TGTGCCAGCGGAAGACAGCACGCCTCTGGAGACACCATATATTTT.